This TCR beta chain was sequenced for a study of TIL therapy for anti-PD-1-resistant metastatic lung cancer. This CDR3 has 14 residues. Germline CDR1 reads SGHRS; CDR2 reads YFSETQ. V was cut by 0 bases and J by 7 bases, with 10 bases left in between. Sample time point: pre-treatment sample, taken before nivolumab and TIL therapy. The immunoSEQ assay was v3. Here immunoSEQ multiplex PCR was the method, and the copy in TCRdb shows in-frame clones only, minus some. The sample has 14,000 to 15,000 clones; roughly 86% are singletons. The rearrangement uses TRBV5-1 and TRBJ1-4; D gene unclear. This sequence was found in a person aged 30 to 80 with non-small cell lung cancer. The sample was blood, taken at baseline. This CDR3 reads CASSLGQKGEKLFF. CDR3 nucleotide sequence: TGCGCCAGCAGCTTGGGACAAAAAGGTGAAAAACTGTTTTTT.